Below, 9 T cell receptor beta chains from the same sample are listed, as sequenced in a study of T cell responses to AZD1222 COVID-19 vaccine. The assay was immunoSEQ multiplex PCR, and TCRdb's table has in-frame clones only and misses some. The table includes around 120,000 clones, around 88% detected once. The material was peripheral blood, obtained on day 0 of MenACWY control vaccination. The receptors shown here come from an adult in good health.

The chain couples TRBV5-8 to TRBJ1-1; D uncertain. This CDR3 comprises 11 residues. CDR1 and CDR2 (germline): SGHTS, YDEGEE. Trimming pared 3 bases from V and 3 bases from J, leaving 3 bases between. CDR3 DNA: TGTGCCAGCAGCTGGGACACTGAAGCTTTCTTT. This sequence encodes CASSWDTEAFF.

The chain links TRBV24-1 to TRBJ1-2; 7 bases are shared with TRBD1. CDR1 and CDR2 from the germline V gene are KGHDR and SFDVKD. The CDR3 runs 14 residues. Trimming cost V 6 bases and J 7 bases; bases outside gene matches: 10. The CDR3 DNA sequence: TGTGCCACCAGTTCCCAGGGGGGACCAAGTGGCTACACCTTC. Its translation: CATSSQGGPSGYTF.

This clone came up once. The chain joins TRBV19 to TRBJ1-1, with a weak D call TRBD1 (5 bases). CDR3 length: 15 residues. Germline loops: CDR1 LNHDA, CDR2 SQIVND (reference sequence). Trimming took 4 bases from V and 4 from J, leaving 16 bases between them. The CDR3: CASSTQGEAGTEAFF. As DNA, the CDR3 is TGTGCCAGTAGTACTCAGGGAGAGGCGGGCACTGAAGCTTTCTTT.

Here the CDR3 reads CASSPSDSYEQYF. In DNA form, the CDR3 reads TGTGCCAGCAGTCCCTCCGACAGCTACGAGCAGTACTTC. V and J are TRBV12-3 or TRBV12-4 and TRBJ2-7; tentatively, D is TRBD1 (5 bases). The CDR3 loop spans 13 amino acids. V lost 5 bases to trimming and J lost 3 bases, with 11 bases between them.

The rearrangement links TRBV20-1 to TRBJ1-2; D is unresolved. The CDR3 runs 11 residues. Between the trimmed V and J ends, which lost 3 bases and 6 bases, there was a span of 8 bases. Per germline, CDR1 DFQATT and CDR2 SNEGSKA (reference sequence). The CDR3 loop reads CSARALDGYTF. The CDR3 DNA follows: TGCAGTGCTAGGGCCCTAGATGGCTACACCTTC.

This clone was observed a handful of times. The chain combines TRBV13 with TRBJ2-1; the match to TRBD2 covers 12 bases. The CDR3 sequence is 17 residues long. Germline V gives CDR1 PRHDT, CDR2 FYEKMQ (reference sequence). Germline trimming cut 4 bases from V and 8 bases from J; bases unmatched to any gene: 12. CDR3 protein: CASSYLPGTSGRDEQFF. The DNA for the CDR3 is TGTGCCAGCAGCTACCTTCCCGGGACTAGCGGGCGCGATGAGCAGTTCTTC.

The chain joins TRBV19 to TRBJ1-2; no firm D call. The CDR3 consists of 11 residues. Trimming stripped 10 bases from V and 3 bases from J, with 9 bases between. CDR1 and CDR2 (germline): LNHDA, SQIVND (reference sequence). The CDR3 DNA follows: TGTGCCACCGGGAATTACTATGGCTACACCTTC. This codes for CATGNYYGYTF.

This chain joins TRBV5-4 and TRBJ1-1; possible D gene TRBD1, 6 bases. Trimming left V 4 bases short and J 3 bases short, with 13 bases between. This CDR3 is 14 amino acids long. In germline, CDR1 is SGHNT, CDR2 YYREEE (reference sequence). CDR3 nucleotide sequence: TGTGCCAGCAGCCAACTACAGGGCCACACTGAAGCTTTCTTT. This codes for CASSQLQGHTEAFF.

The CDR3 DNA reads TGTGCCTGGAGAAATGAACGGACAACTAATGAAAAACTGTTTTTT. This codes for CAWRNERTTNEKLFF. The rearrangement uses TRBV30 and TRBJ1-4; no definite D call. Germline assignment: CDR1 GTSNPN and CDR2 SVGIG (reference sequence). This CDR3 is 15 amino acids long. Between the trimmed V and J ends, which lost 3 bases and 0 bases, there was a span of 11 bases. Variable domain in full (rest from reference TRBV30 and TRBJ1-4): SQTIHQWPATLVQPVGSPLSLECTVEGTSNPNLYWYRQAAGRGLQLLFYSVGIGQISSEVPQNLSASRPQDRQFILSSKKLLLSDSGFYLCAWRNERTTNEKLFFGSGTQLSVL.